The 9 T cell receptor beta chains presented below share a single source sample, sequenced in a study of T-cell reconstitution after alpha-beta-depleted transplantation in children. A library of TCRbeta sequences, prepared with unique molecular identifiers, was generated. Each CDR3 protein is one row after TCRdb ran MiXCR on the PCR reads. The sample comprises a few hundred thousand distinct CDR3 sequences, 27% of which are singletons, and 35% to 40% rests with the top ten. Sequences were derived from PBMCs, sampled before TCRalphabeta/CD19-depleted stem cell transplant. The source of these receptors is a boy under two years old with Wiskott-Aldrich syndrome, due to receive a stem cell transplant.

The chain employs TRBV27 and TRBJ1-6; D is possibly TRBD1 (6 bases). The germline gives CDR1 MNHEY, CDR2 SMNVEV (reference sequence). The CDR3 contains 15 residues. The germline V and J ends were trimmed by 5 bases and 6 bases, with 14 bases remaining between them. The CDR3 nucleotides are TGTGCCAGCAGTCCTCGCGCAGGGGTTAATTCACCCCTCCACTTT. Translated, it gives CASSPRAGVNSPLHF.

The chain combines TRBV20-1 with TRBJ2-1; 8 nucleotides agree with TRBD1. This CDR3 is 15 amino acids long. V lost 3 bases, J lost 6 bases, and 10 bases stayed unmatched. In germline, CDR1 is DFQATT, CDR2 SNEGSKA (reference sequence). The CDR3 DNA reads TGCAGTGCTAGGGGACTCGGACAGGGAATCAATGAGCAGTTCTTC. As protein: CSARGLGQGINEQFF.

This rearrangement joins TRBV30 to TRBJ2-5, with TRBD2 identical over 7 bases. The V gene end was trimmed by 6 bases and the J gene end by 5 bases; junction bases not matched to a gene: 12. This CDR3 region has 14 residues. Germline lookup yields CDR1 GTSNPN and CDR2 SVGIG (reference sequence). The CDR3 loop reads CACDWTERGETQYF. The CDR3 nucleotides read TGTGCCTGTGATTGGACGGAGCGGGGTGAGACCCAGTACTTC. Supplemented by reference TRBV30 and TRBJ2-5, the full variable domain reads SQTIHQWPATLVQPVGSPLSLECTVEGTSNPNLYWYRQAAGRGLQLLFYSVGIGQISSEVPQNLSASRPQDRQFILSSKKLLLSDSGFYLCACDWTERGETQYFGPGTRLLVL.

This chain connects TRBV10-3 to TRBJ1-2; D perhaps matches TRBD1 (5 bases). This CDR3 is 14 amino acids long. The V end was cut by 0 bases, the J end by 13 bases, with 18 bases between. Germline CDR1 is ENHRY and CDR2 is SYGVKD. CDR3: CAISESKPSGPSTF. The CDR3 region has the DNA TGTGCCATCAGTGAGTCGAAGCCGTCAGGGCCAAGCACCTTC.

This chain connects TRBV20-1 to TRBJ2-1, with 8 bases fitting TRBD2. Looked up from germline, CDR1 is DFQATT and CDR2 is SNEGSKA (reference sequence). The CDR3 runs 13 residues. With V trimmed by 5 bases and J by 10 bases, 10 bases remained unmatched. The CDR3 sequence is CSAFIGLAYEQFF. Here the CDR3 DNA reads TGCAGTGCTTTTATTGGACTAGCATACGAGCAGTTCTTC.

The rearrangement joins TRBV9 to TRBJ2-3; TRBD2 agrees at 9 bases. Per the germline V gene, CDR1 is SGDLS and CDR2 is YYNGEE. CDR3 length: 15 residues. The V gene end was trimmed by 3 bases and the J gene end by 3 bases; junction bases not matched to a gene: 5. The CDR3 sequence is CASSAFLAGTDTQYF. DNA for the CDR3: TGTGCCAGCAGCGCGTTCCTAGCGGGGACAGATACGCAGTATTTT.

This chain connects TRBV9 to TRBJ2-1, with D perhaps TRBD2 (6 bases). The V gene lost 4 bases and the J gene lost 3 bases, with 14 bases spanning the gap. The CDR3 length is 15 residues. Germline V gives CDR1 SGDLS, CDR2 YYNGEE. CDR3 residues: CASSRLTSLYNEQFF. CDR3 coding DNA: TGTGCCAGCAGCAGGTTGACTAGTCTCTACAATGAGCAGTTCTTC.

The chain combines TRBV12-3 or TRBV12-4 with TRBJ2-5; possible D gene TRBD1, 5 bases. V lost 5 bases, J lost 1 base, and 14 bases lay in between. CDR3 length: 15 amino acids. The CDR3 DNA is TGTGCCAGCAGTAACCAGGGTTGGGGCCAAGAGACCCAGTACTTC. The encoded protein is CASSNQGWGQETQYF.

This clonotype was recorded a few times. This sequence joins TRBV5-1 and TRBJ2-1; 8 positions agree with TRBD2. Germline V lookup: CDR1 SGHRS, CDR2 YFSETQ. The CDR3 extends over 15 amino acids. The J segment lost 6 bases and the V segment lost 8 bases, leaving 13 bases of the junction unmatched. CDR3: CASALGTRDVNEQFF. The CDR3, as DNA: TGCGCCAGTGCCTTAGGGACTAGAGATGTCAATGAGCAGTTCTTC.